This entry features one T cell receptor (beta chain) sequence. This sample was taken from a study of blood T cells in healthy people across ages. Germline CDR1 and CDR2: SGDLS and YYNGEE. Trimming removed 0 bases from V and 9 bases from J; junction bases left unmatched: 14. The CDR3 length is 16 residues. Next came a second PCR, run for about 6 to 12 cycles, which used a sample-barcoded 5' primer along with a J-beta primer mix. Each CDR3 protein gets one entry after TCRdb re-called the 5' RACE reads with MiXCR. Of fewer than 1 million distinct CDR3 sequences in the sample, under 55% were seen once. The sequencing input was blood. The sequence came from a man between 60 and 70 years old in good health. The chain uses TRBV9 and TRBJ1-1; 7 nucleotides align to TRBD1. As DNA, the CDR3 is TGTGCCAGCAGCGTAGTGGTGGGCAGGGGGGAAGCTAAAGCTTTCTTT. The encoded protein is CASSVVVGRGEAKAFF.